Each of the 10 T cell receptor beta chains below was sequenced from the same sample in a study of Graves' ophthalmopathy and Graves' hyperthyroidism. RNA transcripts served as template for amplifying TCR beta CDR3 sequences. Amplification began with first-round RT-PCR using HTBI primers, then second-round multiplex PCR was performed. In TCRdb, the multiplex PCR reads were re-called with MiXCR into one record per CDR3 protein. The table records 650,000 to 900,000 distinct CDR3 sequences, 35% to 50% of them present only once. Specimen: peripheral blood. All receptors come from an adult man with Graves' ophthalmopathy.

As concerns this clonotype: At one boundary the junction diverges from the germline segment, which might be a read error. The rearrangement joins TRBV24-1 to TRBJ2-5; D possibly corresponds to TRBD1 (5 bases). Germline V gene lookup returns CDR1 KGHDR and CDR2 SFDVKD. The CDR3 sequence is 16 residues long. DNA of the CDR3: TGTGCCAGCAGTTTAAGGTTCAGGGATTACCAAGAGACCCAGTACTTC. The encoded protein is CASSLRFRDYQETQYF.

As for this clonotype: A much larger clone is a single base away; this may be a read error. The chain couples TRBV19 to TRBJ1-2; a possible D gene is TRBD1 (5 bases). Germline V CDR1 and CDR2: LNHDA, SQIVND (reference sequence). CDR3 size: 13 residues. The CDR3 DNA reads as TGTGCCAATAGTCTCAGGGCTCTCTATGGCTACACCTTC. Its protein is CANSLRALYGYTF.

This clonotype occurred a few times. J is TRBJ2-6 and V is TRBV7-2, with D unclear. The CDR3 spans 15 residues. V was shortened by 6 bases and J by 0 bases, with 9 bases between the two germline ends. Germline CDR1 SGHTA, CDR2 FQGNSA. The CDR3 here is CASRRETSGANVLTF. The DNA of the CDR3 is TGTGCCAGCAGGAGAGAAACCTCTGGGGCCAACGTCCTGACTTTC.

This rearrangement joins TRBV10-3 to TRBJ2-5; either TRBD1 or TRBD2 may supply D (5 bases each). The CDR3 runs 17 residues. Looked up from germline, CDR1 is ENHRY and CDR2 is SYGVKD. V gave up 3 bases and J gave up 2 bases, with 19 bases separating them. The CDR3 DNA is TGTGCCATCAGTGACCCCTCGGGGCTAGCCGATCAAGAGACCCAGTACTTC. It is translated as CAISDPSGLADQETQYF.

The chain links TRBV28 to TRBJ2-7, with D uncertain. There are 12 residues in the CDR3. The V gene's germline CDR1 is MDHEN and CDR2 SYDVKM. V was cut by 6 bases and J by 2 bases, with 8 bases left in between. CDR3 bases: TGTGCCAGCAGAGAACAGACCTACGAGCAGTACTTC. It translates to CASREQTYEQYF.

J is TRBJ2-2 and V is TRBV2; TRBD1 is a possible D gene (6 bases). Germline V gene data show CDR1 as SNHLY and CDR2 as FYNNEI. V lost 6 bases, J lost 3 bases, and 14 bases lay in between. The CDR3 contains 15 residues. The CDR3 bases are TGTGCCAGCAGGGCAGGGGCAGGGGACACCGGGGAGCTGTTTTTT. As protein: CASRAGAGDTGELFF.

This sequence joins TRBV4-2 and TRBJ2-5; D tentatively reads TRBD1 or TRBD2 (5 bases each). V was clipped by 2 bases and J by 3 bases, with 19 bases between them. Germline CDR1 and CDR2: LGHNA and YNFKEQ. CDR3 length equals 17 residues. The CDR3 protein is CASSQRGRTNIKETQYF. CDR3 sequence (DNA): TGTGCCAGCAGCCAAAGGGGACGAACTAACATTAAAGAGACCCAGTACTTC.

This clonotype was observed a few times. V is TRBV6-1 and J is TRBJ1-2, with D uncertain. This CDR3 comprises 14 residues. Germline CDR1 and CDR2: MNHNS and SASEGT. V was trimmed by 5 bases and J by 0 bases, leaving 10 bases between them. This CDR3 reads CASSKFTANYGYTF. CDR3 nucleotides: TGTGCCAGCAGTAAGTTTACGGCTAACTATGGCTACACCTTC.

This clonotype is a singleton in its sample. One base away lies a much larger clone, so this may be a sequencing read error. The chain recombines TRBV11-1 with TRBJ2-7; 9 bases agree with TRBD1. Germline V gives CDR1 SGHAT, CDR2 FQDESV (reference sequence). The CDR3 covers 16 residues. J was trimmed by 2 bases and V by 7 bases; bases with no gene match: 12. CDR3 sequence: CASTEWTGTGTYEQYF. In DNA form, the CDR3 reads TGTGCCAGCACCGAATGGACCGGGACAGGGACCTACGAGCAGTACTTC.

This clonotype was counted ten times or more. V and J are TRBV29-1 and TRBJ1-1, with no clear D. Germline loops: CDR1 SQVTM, CDR2 ANQGSEA. This CDR3 comprises 9 residues. The V and J ends lost 3 bases and 7 bases respectively, with 3 bases between them. The DNA of the CDR3 is TGCAGCGTTGAGGGTGAAGCTTTCTTT. This encodes CSVEGEAFF.